The 8 T cell receptor beta chains reported below all come from one sample, sequenced in a study of blood T cell repertoires in COVID-19. Generated by immunoSEQ multiplex PCR, the TCRdb table keeps only in-frame clones and is missing some. The table records around 340,000 clones, roughly 90% of them present only once. The sequenced sample was peripheral blood. These receptors came from a woman aged 60 to 75 with COVID-19, enrolled during active disease.

The CDR3 nucleotides are TGTGCCAGCAGCCGAGACAGGGCTAGTGGCTACACCTTC. This sequence encodes CASSRDRASGYTF. The J gene is TRBJ1-2, the V gene TRBV25-1; 7 bases are a match to TRBD1. Looked up from germline, CDR1 is MGHDK and CDR2 is SYGVNS. Trimming took 6 bases from V and 7 from J; bases not matched to a gene: 8. The CDR3 sequence is 13 residues long.

The CDR3 spells CASSPGYQETQYF. The CDR3 DNA follows: TGTGCCAGCTCACCCGGTTACCAAGAGACCCAGTACTTC. V and J are TRBV18 and TRBJ2-5; no reliable D call. The length of the CDR3 is 13 residues. The V gene lost 3 bases and the J gene lost 0 bases, with 5 bases spanning the gap. Germline V lookup: CDR1 KGHSH, CDR2 LQKENI. Combining the CDR3 with reference TRBV18 and TRBJ2-5 gives the whole variable domain NAGVMQNPRHLVRRRGQEARLRCSPMKGHSHVYWYRQLPEEGLKFMVYLQKENIIDESGMPKERFSAEFPKEGPSILRIQQVVRGDSAAYFCASSPGYQETQYFGPGTRLLVL.

The chain joins TRBV9 to TRBJ2-5; maybe TRBD2 (6 bases). Germline V CDR1 and CDR2: SGDLS, YYNGEE. This CDR3 is 14 amino acids long. Trimming shortened V by 4 bases and J by 2 bases, and 12 bases separated the two germline ends. As DNA, the CDR3 is TGTGCCAGCAGCCCCCTCGGGGGACAAGAGACCCAGTACTTC. Encoded protein: CASSPLGGQETQYF.

This clone was counted a single time. This chain connects TRBV5-1 to TRBJ1-4, with 8 bases fitting TRBD1. Germline V gene data show CDR1 as SGHRS and CDR2 as YFSETQ. CDR3 length: 16 amino acids. Trimming at V came to 5 bases and at J to 11 bases, leaving 17 bases not matched to a gene. This chain's CDR3 is CASSQTSTGVFRKLFF. The CDR3 coding sequence is TGCGCCAGCAGTCAGACTTCGACAGGGGTGTTTAGGAAACTGTTTTTT.

The chain employs TRBV4-2 and TRBJ2-2; 11 nucleotides match TRBD2. V shed 4 bases, J shed 5 bases, and the junction held 12 bases outside the gene matches. CDR3 size: 18 residues. CDR1 is LGHNA and CDR2 is YNFKEQ in the germline V gene. The CDR3 nucleotides read TGTGCCAGCAGCCCTGGGACTAGCGGAAAAAGGGATACCGGGGAGCTGTTTTTT. The encoded protein is CASSPGTSGKRDTGELFF.

This clone was seen a single time. This chain links TRBV6-5 with TRBJ2-3; 9 bases line up with TRBD1. CDR1 and CDR2 from the germline V gene are MNHEY and SVGAGI. V shed 8 bases, J shed 4 bases, and the junction held 10 bases outside the gene matches. The CDR3 has 15 amino acids. The CDR3 nucleotides are TGTGCCAGCGCAAAACAGGGGGCGGTAGCAGATACGCAGTATTTT. It translates to CASAKQGAVADTQYF.

The chain combines TRBV4-2 with TRBJ2-3, with 12 bases lining up with TRBD2. Germline loops: CDR1 LGHNA, CDR2 YNFKEQ. The CDR3 contains 16 residues. J gave up 10 bases and V 0 bases, and 8 bases lay outside the gene matches. Here the CDR3 reads CASSQDRASGGAAQYF. CDR3 DNA sequence: TGTGCCAGCAGCCAAGATCGGGCTAGCGGGGGGGCGGCGCAGTATTTT.

The gene calls are TRBV4-1 and TRBJ1-2; TRBD1 matches at 7 bases. The germline V gene encodes CDR1 MGHRA and CDR2 YSYEKL. CDR3 length: 17 residues. The junction had 12 bases not matched to a gene; V was cut back by 1 base and J by 4 bases. The CDR3: CASSQGYLDRFLYGYTF. The CDR3, as DNA: TGCGCCAGCAGCCAAGGGTATCTGGACAGGTTTCTCTATGGCTACACCTTC.